These 32 T cell receptor beta chains share one sample of origin, sequenced in a study of long-term antiretroviral therapy in people with HIV. The libraries were made with immunoSEQ v3.0 at survey level. Sequencing was performed with immunoSEQ multiplex PCR; in TCRdb, only in-frame clones are kept and a portion is missing. The repertoire holds approximately 16,000 clones, with approximately 81% as singletons. The sample in question was unsorted PBMCs, obtained 3.2 years after starting antiretroviral therapy. The receptor source for this set is a woman aged 40 to 55 with HIV.

Only one count was recorded for this clone. This rearrangement joins TRBV7-8 to TRBJ1-1; tentatively, D is TRBD1 (5 bases). This CDR3 has 11 residues. V gave up 3 bases and J gave up 11 bases, with 10 bases separating them. Per the germline V gene, CDR1 is SGHVS and CDR2 is FQNEAQ. The CDR3 coding sequence is TGTGCCAGCAGCTTGGGCAGGGCGGCTTTCTTT. Protein: CASSLGRAAFF.

DNA of the CDR3: TGCGCCAGCAGCTTGGCGGGATCGGGGGCCCAAGCTTTCTTT. Its translation is CASSLAGSGAQAFF. The chain combines TRBV5-1 with TRBJ1-1; D might be TRBD1 (6 bases). V dropped 0 bases and J dropped 9 bases, with 15 bases sitting between them. CDR1 SGHRS and CDR2 YFSETQ come from the germline V gene. This CDR3 is 14 amino acids long.

The chain is built from TRBV19 and TRBJ1-4, with TRBD1 matching 7 bases. Germline CDR1 reads LNHDA; CDR2 reads SQIVND (reference sequence). Unmatched junction bases numbered 7, after V lost 9 bases and J lost 6 bases. The CDR3 is 13 amino acids. CDR3 sequence reads: CASRTGEYEKLFF. CDR3 sequence (DNA): TGTGCCAGCCGAACAGGGGAGTATGAAAAACTGTTTTTT. Complete variable domain (other parts from reference TRBV19 and TRBJ1-4): DGGITQSPKYLFRKEGQNVTLSCEQNLNHDAMYWYRQDPGQGLRLIYYSQIVNDFQKGDIAEGYSVSREKKESFPLTVTSAQKNPTAFYLCASRTGEYEKLFFGSGTQLSVL.

This clone is labeled large. The CDR3 bases are TGTGCCACCCAGGTCGAACACCCTAATTCACCCCTCCACTTT. It is translated as CATQVEHPNSPLHF. V and J are TRBV10-3 and TRBJ1-6; unclear D gene. The germline V gene has CDR1 ENHRY and CDR2 SYGVKD. The CDR3 runs 14 residues. V was trimmed by 10 bases and J by 6 bases, leaving 16 bases between them.

This chain links TRBV7-2 with TRBJ2-7; 12 positions match TRBD2. Per the germline V gene, CDR1 is SGHTA and CDR2 is FQGNSA. The CDR3 is 17 residues long. The J segment lost 0 bases and the V segment lost 5 bases, leaving 8 bases of the junction unmatched. CDR3 DNA: TGTGCCAGCAGCCTCGCGGGGACTAGCGGGTACTCCTACGAGCAGTACTTC. The encoded protein is CASSLAGTSGYSYEQYF. Variable domain in full (rest from reference TRBV7-2 and TRBJ2-7): GAGVSQSPSNKVTEKGKDVELRCDPISGHTALYWYRQSLGQGLEFLIYFQGNSAPDKSGLPSDRFSAERTGGSVSTLTIQRTQQEDSAVYLCASSLAGTSGYSYEQYFGPGTRLTVT.

The chain employs TRBV7-2 and TRBJ1-2; D ambiguous. In germline, CDR1 is SGHTA, CDR2 FQGNSA. V dropped 5 bases and J dropped 5 bases, with 9 bases sitting between them. This CDR3 is built from 12 residues. As DNA, the CDR3 is TGTGCCAGCAGCCGTGCCCCTTATGGCTACACCTTC. This translates into CASSRAPYGYTF.

In its sample, this clone was seen once. The V gene is TRBV7-9, the J gene TRBJ2-5, with TRBD2 matching 8 bases. The CDR3 has 13 amino acids. V trimming: 5 bases; J trimming: 3 bases; junction bases outside the gene matches: 2. Germline CDR1 is SEHNR and CDR2 is FQNEAQ (reference sequence). CDR3 sequence (DNA): TGTGCCAGCAGCCTTAGCGGGGAAGAGACCCAGTACTTC. It translates to CASSLSGEETQYF.

The chain uses TRBV18 and TRBJ1-5, with D perhaps TRBD1 (6 bases). The V and J ends lost 0 bases and 4 bases respectively, with 10 bases between them. Germline V gene sequence: CDR1 KGHSH, CDR2 LQKENI. CDR3 size: 15 residues. This chain's CDR3 is CASSPPSQGNQPQHF. Written as DNA, the CDR3 is TGTGCCAGCTCACCACCGAGTCAGGGGAATCAGCCCCAGCATTTT.

The chain employs TRBV6-6 and TRBJ1-1; 7 bases match TRBD1. The V and J ends lost 5 bases and 9 bases, in that order; junction bases with no gene match: 6. The CDR3 is 12 residues long. CDR1 is MNHNY and CDR2 is SVGAGI in the germline V gene (reference sequence). CDR3 loop: CASSTPTGQAFF. Here the CDR3 DNA reads TGTGCCAGCAGTACCCCGACAGGGCAAGCTTTCTTT.

This sequence joins TRBV29-1 and TRBJ2-1, with D maybe TRBD1 (6 bases). This CDR3 comprises 15 residues. The germline V gene encodes CDR1 SQVTM and CDR2 ANQGSEA. Trimming took 7 bases from V and 7 from J, leaving 23 bases between them. CDR3 nucleotide sequence: TGCAGCGCTTTAGACAGGTTGTCTGGGCCGAATGAGCAGTTCTTC. It yields the protein CSALDRLSGPNEQFF.

The gene calls are TRBV5-4 and TRBJ1-1; a possible D gene is TRBD1 (5 bases). V shed 4 bases and J shed 1 base, with 17 bases lying between them. This CDR3 comprises 16 residues. Germline V gene lookup returns CDR1 SGHNT and CDR2 YYREEE (reference sequence). The DNA for the CDR3 is TGTGCCAGCAGCCGGGACGACAAAAGTAGGAACACTGAAGCTTTCTTT. Translation: CASSRDDKSRNTEAFF. Looking up the rest from reference TRBV5-4 and TRBJ1-1 gives the full variable domain: ETGVTQSPTHLIKTRGQQVTLRCSSQSGHNTVSWYQQALGQGPQFIFQYYREEENGRGNFPPRFSGLQFPNYSSELNVNALELDDSALYLCASSRDDKSRNTEAFFGQGTRLTVV.

The chain links TRBV29-1 to TRBJ2-5, with D perhaps matching TRBD1 (6 bases). CDR1 SQVTM and CDR2 ANQGSEA come from the germline V gene. This CDR3 is built from 12 residues. CDR3 nucleotides: TGCAGTTGGGGGCGCGTTAGAGAGACCCAGTACTTC. Its translation is CSWGRVRETQYF.

The V and J genes are TRBV14 and TRBJ1-1; D gene uncertain. This CDR3 region has 13 residues. V was clipped by 1 base and J by 0 bases, with 3 bases between them. Per the germline V gene, CDR1 is SGHDN and CDR2 is FVKESK. In DNA form, the CDR3 reads TGTGCCAGCAGCCAAGCTTTGAACACTGAAGCTTTCTTT. Protein sequence: CASSQALNTEAFF.

Remarks on this clone: The junction departs from the called germline gene at one end, perhaps through a read error. J is TRBJ1-2 and V is TRBV6-6; D may be TRBD1 (5 bases). Germline-derived CDR1 and CDR2 are MNHNY and SVGAGI (reference sequence). CDR3 size: 14 residues. The DNA for the CDR3 is TGTGCCAGCACTCCGATGAACCAGGGCAGTCCTTTCGAGTTC. Translated, it gives CASTPMNQGSPFEF.

This clone has a handful of counts. The chain recombines TRBV5-4 with TRBJ2-2; the D gene could be TRBD1 or TRBD2 (6 bases each). Trimming removed 4 bases at V and 1 base at J, with 11 bases between. Germline values: CDR1 SGHNT, CDR2 YYREEE (reference sequence). The CDR3 spans 15 residues. CDR3 region: CASSEGGLNTGELFF. The DNA of the CDR3 is TGTGCCAGCAGCGAGGGGGGCTTGAACACCGGGGAGCTGTTTTTT.

By frequency in the sample, this clone is medium-sized. The CDR3 sequence is CASSLAGGPWETQYF. CDR3 sequence (DNA): TGTGCCAGCAGCTTGGCGGGGGGGCCGTGGGAGACCCAGTACTTC. V and J are TRBV7-9 and TRBJ2-5, with 9 nucleotides matching TRBD2. The CDR3 consists of 15 residues. The V gene's germline CDR1 is SEHNR and CDR2 FQNEAQ (reference sequence). V gave up 3 bases and J gave up 5 bases; unmatched junction bases: 7.

This clone was counted a few times. The genes are TRBV19 and TRBJ2-5; tentative D call: TRBD1 (5 bases). The CDR3 is made up of 13 amino acids. Germline CDR1 and CDR2: LNHDA and SQIVND (reference sequence). V was cut by 1 base and J by 5 bases, with 8 bases left in between. CDR3 DNA sequence: TGTGCCAGTAGTATAGGTTGGGGCGAGACCCAGTACTTC. Translation: CASSIGWGETQYF.

The rearrangement joins TRBV5-1 to TRBJ2-1, with 9 bases lining up with TRBD2. Losses at the gene ends were 1 base for V and 0 bases for J; bases not matched to a gene: 5. This CDR3 has 17 amino acids. CDR1 and CDR2 (germline): SGHRS, YFSETQ. CDR3 residues: CASSLTSGYSSYNEQFF. In DNA form, the CDR3 reads TGCGCCAGCAGCTTGACTAGCGGGTATAGCTCCTACAATGAGCAGTTCTTC. Together with reference TRBV5-1 and TRBJ2-1, the CDR3 gives the full variable domain: KAGVTQTPRYLIKTRGQQVTLSCSPISGHRSVSWYQQTPGQGLQFLFEYFSETQRNKGNFPGRFSGRQFSNSRSEMNVSTLELGDSALYLCASSLTSGYSSYNEQFFGPGTRLTVL.

The V call is TRBV7-2, the J call TRBJ1-2, with 9 bases aligning to TRBD1. V dropped 5 bases and J dropped 5; count of bases not matched to a gene: 12. The CDR3 has 16 amino acids. The V gene's germline CDR1 is SGHTA and CDR2 FQGNSA. CDR3 nucleotides: TGTGCCAGCAGCAGAGACAACCGGGACAGGGTGTATGGCTACACCTTC. Amino acids: CASSRDNRDRVYGYTF.

The chain employs TRBV6-5 and TRBJ1-1; TRBD1 matches 8 bases. Trimming removed 8 bases from V and 0 bases from J; junction bases left unmatched: 8. Germline CDR1 MNHEY, CDR2 SVGAGI. The length of the CDR3 is 15 residues. The CDR3 bases are TGTGCCAGCCAACGACAGACAGGGGTGAACACTGAAGCTTTCTTT. Its protein product is CASQRQTGVNTEAFF.

This sequence joins TRBV18 and TRBJ2-5; D is possibly TRBD1 (5 bases). The CDR3 is 14 residues long. The V end lost 0 bases, the J end lost 5 bases, and 10 bases lay between the germline ends. Germline CDR1 reads KGHSH; CDR2 reads LQKENI. The CDR3 sequence is CASSPPSGKETQYF. The CDR3 DNA sequence: TGTGCCAGCTCACCACCTTCAGGGAAGGAGACCCAGTACTTC.

This clone came up once. The gene calls are TRBV19 and TRBJ1-5; D is undetermined. V lost 6 bases and J 4 bases, leaving 7 bases between the germline ends. Germline V CDR1 and CDR2: LNHDA, SQIVND (reference sequence). This CDR3 is 12 amino acids long. The CDR3 DNA is TGTGCCAGTAGGATCGGGAATCAGCCCCAGCATTTT. It specifies CASRIGNQPQHF.

The gene calls are TRBV29-1 and TRBJ1-2, with D perhaps TRBD1 (5 bases). The CDR3 contains 15 residues. Germline V CDR1 and CDR2: SQVTM, ANQGSEA. Trimming removed 5 bases from V and 4 bases from J, with 20 bases in between. Here the CDR3 reads CSVFRRGGDGYGYTF. CDR3 bases: TGCAGCGTTTTTAGACGGGGAGGGGACGGCTATGGCTACACCTTC. Combining the CDR3 with reference TRBV29-1 and TRBJ1-2 gives the whole variable domain SAVISQKPSRDICQRGTSLTIQCQVDSQVTMMFWYRQQPGQSLTLIATANQGSEATYESGFVIDKFPISRPNLTFSTLTVSNMSPEDSSIYLCSVFRRGGDGYGYTFGSGTRLTVV.

This chain links TRBV4-1 with TRBJ1-5; the match to TRBD1 covers 7 bases. V shed 0 bases, J shed 2 bases, and the junction held 7 bases outside the gene matches. CDR3 length: 17 residues. The germline CDR1 and CDR2 sequences are MGHRA and YSYEKL. CDR3 nucleotide sequence: TGCGCCAGCAGCCAAGAACAGGGGTTTATCGGCAATCAGCCCCAGCATTTT. This codes for CASSQEQGFIGNQPQHF.

V is TRBV5-6 and J is TRBJ1-6; 9 positions agree with TRBD1. Trimming removed 3 bases from V and 3 bases from J; junction bases left unmatched: 4. The CDR3 is 16 residues long. Germline V gene data show CDR1 as SGHDT and CDR2 as YYEEEE. The CDR3 sequence is CASSYSTGGYNSPLHF. CDR3 nucleotides: TGTGCCAGCAGCTACTCGACAGGGGGCTATAATTCACCCCTCCACTTT.

V gene TRBV7-9 combines with J gene TRBJ1-3, with a weak D call TRBD1 (5 bases). CDR1 SEHNR and CDR2 FQNEAQ come from the germline V gene (reference sequence). The CDR3 runs to 13 residues. V was cut by 7 bases and J by 1 base, with 8 bases left in between. This chain's CDR3 is CASNDRSGNTIYF. As DNA, the CDR3 is TGTGCCAGCAATGACAGATCTGGAAACACCATATATTTT.

This chain connects TRBV29-1 to TRBJ1-2, with 8 bases identical to TRBD1. The CDR3 runs 12 residues. Germline CDR1 is SQVTM and CDR2 is ANQGSEA. V trimming: 4 bases; J trimming: 7 bases; junction bases outside the gene matches: 5. CDR3 in DNA: TGCAGCGTTGTGACAGGGGCCATTGGCTACACCTTC. It translates to CSVVTGAIGYTF.

The chain recombines TRBV18 with TRBJ1-2, with 7 bases fitting TRBD1. Losses at the gene ends were 3 bases for V and 0 bases for J; bases not matched to a gene: 4. Germline CDR1 and CDR2: KGHSH and LQKENI. The CDR3 is made up of 15 amino acids. The DNA for the CDR3 is TGTGCCAGCTCACCGGGGACAGATGCTAACTATGGCTACACCTTC. Protein product: CASSPGTDANYGYTF.

This chain links TRBV27 with TRBJ2-1; possible D gene TRBD2, 6 bases. The CDR3 length is 16 residues. CDR1 and CDR2 from the germline V gene are MNHEY and SMNVEV (reference sequence). The V gene lost 5 bases and the J gene lost 3 bases, with 17 bases spanning the gap. CDR3 sequence: CASSPLEGPNYNEQFF. In nucleotides, the CDR3 is TGTGCCAGCAGTCCGTTGGAGGGGCCTAACTACAATGAGCAGTTCTTC.

In its sample, this clone was seen once. The rearrangement links TRBV27 to TRBJ1-6; D gene uncertain. Trimming removed 3 bases at V and 3 bases at J, with 3 bases between. The CDR3 spans 13 residues. CDR1 and CDR2 (germline): MNHEY, SMNVEV (reference sequence). CDR3 sequence reads: CASSFLYNSPLHF. Written as DNA, the CDR3 is TGTGCCAGCAGTTTTCTCTATAATTCACCCCTCCACTTT.

This chain's CDR3 is CAISDGTGVFF. In DNA, the CDR3 is TGTGCCATCAGTGACGGGACCGGTGTTTTCTTT. The chain uses TRBV10-3 and TRBJ1-1, with D possibly TRBD1 on 5 matching bases. The CDR3 is 11 residues long. Trimming cost V 3 bases and J 13 bases, with 12 bases left between them. CDR1 and CDR2 (germline): ENHRY, SYGVKD.

The chain has TRBV5-6 and TRBJ1-3, with D possibly matching TRBD1 (6 bases). Trimming took 2 bases from V and 3 from J, leaving 12 bases between them. The CDR3 is made up of 15 amino acids. Germline lookup yields CDR1 SGHDT and CDR2 YYEEEE. In DNA form, the CDR3 reads TGTGCCAGCAGCTTAGCCGGGACAATTGGAAACACCATATATTTT. Amino acid sequence: CASSLAGTIGNTIYF.